One and the same sample provided the 13 T cell receptor beta chains below, sequenced in a study of blood T cell repertoires in COVID-19. Assay: immunoSEQ multiplex PCR; the TCRdb copy retains only in-frame clones and omits some. The top ten clones hold 5.5% to 8% of a sample with around 7,700 clones, 80% to 90% of them seen once. Sequenced input: peripheral blood. All receptors derive from a woman aged 50 to 60 with active or convalescent COVID-19.

The gene calls are TRBV18 and TRBJ2-3, with TRBD2 matching over 11 bases. V shed 2 bases and J 5 bases; nucleotides not matched to a gene: 12. There are 18 residues in the CDR3. Looked up from germline, CDR1 is KGHSH and CDR2 is LQKENI. CDR3 nucleotide sequence: TGTGCCAGCTCACCAGGGTCCCTAGCGGGGGGCCGTGTAGATACGCAGTATTTT. Its translation is CASSPGSLAGGRVDTQYF.

The chain employs TRBV7-2 and TRBJ2-7, with D possibly TRBD2 on 5 matching bases. Germline V gene data show CDR1 as SGHTA and CDR2 as FQGNSA. V was trimmed by 1 base and J by 6 bases, leaving 10 bases between them. This CDR3 comprises 13 residues. In DNA, the CDR3 is TGTGCCAGCAGCTTAGTCGTCGGAGGCGAGCAGTACTTC. This gives the protein CASSLVVGGEQYF.

J is TRBJ2-2 and V is TRBV7-2; TRBD1 matches at 7 bases. After removal of 1 base from V and 5 bases from J, the junction contained 7 bases not matched to a gene. The CDR3 consists of 16 residues. Looked up from germline, CDR1 is SGHTA and CDR2 is FQGNSA. The CDR3 region is CASSLGGRGFTGELFF. CDR3 bases: TGTGCCAGCAGCTTAGGTGGCAGGGGGTTTACCGGGGAGCTGTTTTTT. Supplemented by reference TRBV7-2 and TRBJ2-2, the full variable domain reads GAGVSQSPSNKVTEKGKDVELRCDPISGHTALYWYRQSLGQGLEFLIYFQGNSAPDKSGLPSDRFSAERTGGSVSTLTIQRTQQEDSAVYLCASSLGGRGFTGELFFGEGSRLTVL.

The gene calls are TRBV6-5 and TRBJ1-4; TRBD1 is a possible D gene (6 bases). Germline V CDR1 and CDR2: MNHEY, SVGAGI. The CDR3 extends over 14 amino acids. V lost 8 bases and J lost 7, with 17 bases in between. In DNA, the CDR3 is TGTGCCAGCCGACGACAGGTCGGGCGTGAAAAACTGTTTTTT. Translation: CASRRQVGREKLFF.

V usage is TRBV5-1 and J usage is TRBJ1-2, with D uncertain. Trimming left V 2 bases short and J 5 bases short, with 7 bases between. The CDR3 has 12 residues. Looked up from germline, CDR1 is SGHRS and CDR2 is YFSETQ. The CDR3 sequence is CASSFEGYGYTF. CDR3 in DNA: TGCGCCAGCAGCTTTGAGGGTTATGGCTACACCTTC.

The V gene is TRBV29-1, the J gene TRBJ2-7, with 7 bases lining up with TRBD1. Germline CDR1 and CDR2: SQVTM and ANQGSEA. Trimming removed 3 bases from V and 1 base from J; junction bases left unmatched: 3. This CDR3 is built from 13 residues. As DNA, the CDR3 is TGCAGCGTTGAGCTGGGACAGTCCTACGAGCAGTACTTC. It is translated as CSVELGQSYEQYF.

The chain links TRBV6-2 or TRBV6-3 to TRBJ2-1, with 15 positions matching TRBD2. V was pared by 4 bases and J by 10 bases, with 8 bases of the junction left unmatched. CDR1 and CDR2 (germline): MNHEY, SVGEGT. This CDR3 spans 16 amino acids. The CDR3 spells CASSSPGLAGGHEQFF. The DNA of the CDR3 is TGTGCCAGCAGTTCCCCCGGACTAGCGGGGGGGCACGAGCAGTTCTTC.

This clone has a handful of counts. The chain couples TRBV29-1 to TRBJ2-7; 8 bases are a match to TRBD2. CDR1 and CDR2 (germline): SQVTM, ANQGSEA. J lost 2 bases, V lost 4 bases, and 4 bases had no gene match. The CDR3 spans 13 residues. The CDR3 sequence is CSVALAVTYEQYF. CDR3 bases: TGCAGCGTTGCACTAGCGGTAACCTACGAGCAGTACTTC.

The rearrangement uses TRBV5-1 and TRBJ2-7; the D gene is possibly TRBD2 (5 bases). Per the germline V gene, CDR1 is SGHRS and CDR2 is YFSETQ. The CDR3 spans 11 residues. Trimming cost V 5 bases and J 4 bases, with 7 bases left between them. The CDR3 loop reads CASRREYEQYF. CDR3 bases: TGCGCCAGCAGACGGGAATACGAGCAGTACTTC.

Details on this clone: Compared with germline, one end of the junction differs, possibly owing to a read error. The chain links TRBV7-7 to TRBJ1-3; D is perhaps TRBD1 (5 bases). Germline values: CDR1 SSHAT, CDR2 FNYEAQ (reference sequence). The CDR3 spans 12 residues. This chain's CDR3 is CASSLGGAPIYF. CDR3 in DNA: TGTGCCAGCAGTTTAGGCGGGGCCCCCATATATTTT.

The chain joins TRBV16 to TRBJ1-2; weak D call: TRBD1 (6 bases). Trimming stripped 4 bases from V and 9 bases from J, with 18 bases between. Germline lookup yields CDR1 KGHSY and CDR2 FQNENV. The CDR3 is made up of 14 amino acids. The CDR3 protein is CASSLSAGEGSYTF. The CDR3 DNA sequence: TGTGCCAGCAGCCTCTCGGCAGGGGAGGGGAGCTACACCTTC.

The CDR3 bases are TGTGCCAGCAGTCTCGGGAGCTTATCCTACGAGCAGTACTTC. Translating gives CASSLGSLSYEQYF. This chain connects TRBV27 to TRBJ2-7; D may be TRBD2 (6 bases). This CDR3 has 14 residues. CDR1 and CDR2 (germline): MNHEY, SMNVEV (reference sequence). Trimming took 5 bases from V and 1 from J, leaving 12 bases between them.

This clone has just one count. This chain connects TRBV11-2 to TRBJ1-5; 7 bases match TRBD1. Trimming removed 5 bases from V and 9 bases from J; junction bases left unmatched: 7. The V gene's germline CDR1 is SGHAT and CDR2 FQNNGV. The CDR3 runs to 13 residues. The CDR3 DNA sequence: TGTGCCAGCAGCCAAGACAGGGAGGTGCCCCAGCATTTT. This encodes CASSQDREVPQHF.